This TCR beta chain was sequenced in a study of T cell clonotyping in hematopoietic cell transplantation (dated by TCRdb to the early 2020s). Regarding the study in general: The study collected around 130 blood samples from 30 to 45 consecutive transplant recipients and their related donors. Patients were recruited between late 2015 and January 2017 and followed until late 2020 or death. Overall results and qualifications from the work: The sample size was limited and the cells went unsorted, which meant the CD4 and CD8 repertoire contributions could not be told apart. After transplant, TCR diversity in recipients dropped, and pathologically expanded clonotypes climbed progressively between day 30 and day 180. Donor and pretransplant recipient Inverse Simpson Index values predicted broader posttransplant TCR repertoire diversity. Overlap with donor repertoires was found for only a small fraction of recipient repertoires, with over 95% found to appear de novo at the given depth.

CDR3 length: 13 amino acids, cysteine to phenylalanine. Left in the record is the CDR3 DNA by itself, 39 bases read in frame from the first base. V is cut by 0 bases and J by 4 bases, and the space between the germline ends is 7 bases. The germline V gene (reference sequence) provides CDR1 SGHNT and CDR2 YYREEE. With the immunoSEQ assay, which is a bias-controlled multiplex PCR relying on V- and J-specific primers, TCR beta CDR3 regions were amplified from genomic DNA. In a second PCR step, a proprietary barcode and Illumina adapter sequences were attached to the CDR3 amplicons. CDR3 libraries were sequenced on an Illumina MiSeq instrument. Regarding the original processing steps: Export and quality control were performed with immunoSEQ Analyzer 3.0, and downstream analyses were performed with R Bioconductor and Immunarch. Only productive rearrangements within the normalized downsampled data set were used in the calculation of repertoire metrics. Clonotypes larger than 5 templates in the normalized cohort were defined as pathologically expanded. The Inverse Simpson Index served as the measure of repertoire diversity. To capture all clonotypes, CMV-specificity analyses were performed on the non-normalized data set. Sourced from immuneACCESS, this table was stored by TCRdb with only in-frame sequences that have V and J called. A share of the clones is absent; for the studies checked, an unresolved V gene accounts for under half, and the remainder has no known explanation. Clone size and V and J calls were adopted from that table, with D and trimming inferred from the DNA. In all, the sample holds about 70,000 clones, and over 90% of those were seen once. The ten largest make up around 1.6% of the sample.

Concerning this clone itself: Its antigen is currently not known. No clone much larger than this one lies a single base away; base qualities are absent.

Blood samples for TCR beta sequencing were provided by related transplant donors. Using Nuclei Lysis Solution, genomic DNA was extracted from unfractionated peripheral blood mononuclear cells that were either fresh or cryopreserved. The sequencing input was peripheral blood mononuclear cells. The receptor chain draws on TRBV5-4 and TRBJ1-2; the D gene is possibly TRBD1, with 5 bases matching. This clonotype was sampled from a man aged 50 to 60 in good health. Some clones in this sample may be carry-over from other donors' samples. In nucleotide form, the sequence is TGTGCCAGCAGCTTGGACAGGATCTATGGCTACACCTTC. Protein translation: CASSLDRIYGYTF.